In this sample, the clone carrying this TCR beta chain turned up once. What it recognizes is unknown. Germline lookup yields CDR1 LNHDA and CDR2 SQIVND (reference sequence). The V and J ends lost 3 bases and 5 bases respectively, with 10 bases between them. The CDR3 covers 14 residues. Per the original methods: Filtering differed for immunoSEQ, which gave only junction sequences without quality scores. Sequencing used immunoSEQ multiplex PCR; TCRdb keeps in-frame clones, though not all of them. That table is the source of V, J and clone size, and D and trimming were worked out from the DNA. The repertoire holds approximately 470,000 clones, with almost 80% as singletons. These data originate in a study of shared clonotypes between healthy human individuals. Study-wide results and caveats: Expectations were that clonotype sharing among donors would be affected by sequencing depth.

This chain connects TRBV19 to TRBJ1-4; D gene ambiguous. This TCR came from a woman between 40 and 55 years old in good health. Some clones in this sample may be carry-over from other donors' samples. The sample consisted of PBMCs. CDR3 amino acids: CASSIQAMNEKLFF. The CDR3, as DNA: TGTGCCAGTAGTATCCAGGCAATGAATGAAAAACTGTTTTTT.